Listed below are T cell receptor beta chains from one sample, sequenced in a study of T-cell memory formation after mild COVID-19. Each CDR3 protein gets one entry after TCRdb re-called the 5' RACE reads with MiXCR. The data contain about 430,000 distinct CDR3 sequences, around 24% of them singletons. Material: PBMCs or a T cell subset sorted from them (not recorded which). The receptors derive from an adult woman who had mild COVID-19 (a few samples of this study predate the infection). Cell type and time point are not known. The CDR3 runs from the conserved cysteine through the conserved F or W. Each record gives: V gene, clone size, D gene, J gene, CDR3 DNA, CDR3 protein. A D gene is named only where the DNA matches it firmly. The size entry is marked missing in some rows and otherwise reads once, few, many or a size class.

V gene: TRBV20-1
clone size: few
D gene: NA
J gene: TRBJ2-3
CDR3 DNA: TGCAGTGCTAACCGACCTAGCGATACGCAGTATTTT
CDR3 protein: CSANRPSDTQYF

V gene: TRBV10-3
clone size: NA
D gene: TRBD2
J gene: TRBJ2-3
CDR3 DNA: TGTGCCATCAGTGAGTCCAGCGGGGGGTACGATACGCAGTATTTT
CDR3 protein: CAISESSGGYDTQYF

V gene: TRBV21-1
clone size: NA
D gene: NA
J gene: TRBJ2-2
CDR3 DNA: TGTGCCAGCAGCGACGGGACTACCGGGGAGCTGTTTTTT
CDR3 protein: CASSDGTTGELFF

V gene: TRBV12-3/TRBV12-4
clone size: NA
D gene: NA
J gene: TRBJ2-7
CDR3 DNA: TGTGCCAGCAGAAAGGGATCAGGGTACGAGCAGTACTTC
CDR3 protein: CASRKGSGYEQYF

V gene: TRBV3-1
clone size: few
D gene: NA
J gene: TRBJ2-7
CDR3 DNA: TGTGCCAGCAGCGGGGGGAAGGGGTACGAGCAGTACTTC
CDR3 protein: CASSGGKGYEQYF

V gene: TRBV6-4
clone size: few
D gene: TRBD2
J gene: TRBJ2-1
CDR3 DNA: TGTGCCAGCACCGAGCAAGCGGGGGGCCTCTACAATGAGCAGTTCTTC
CDR3 protein: CASTEQAGGLYNEQFF

V gene: TRBV19
clone size: few
D gene: TRBD1
J gene: TRBJ1-5
CDR3 DNA: TGTGCCAGTAGCCTGCTCGGACAGGGCCGTGGTCAGCCCCAGCATTTT
CDR3 protein: CASSLLGQGRGQPQHF

V gene: TRBV7-9
clone size: NA
D gene: TRBD2
J gene: TRBJ2-3
CDR3 DNA: TGTGCCAGCAGCCAGGGACTAGCGGGAGGGCCTGGAGATACGCAGTATTTT
CDR3 protein: CASSQGLAGGPGDTQYF

V gene: TRBV19
clone size: NA
D gene: NA
J gene: TRBJ2-5
CDR3 DNA: TGTGCCAGTAGGGACTCCGGGCGCAAAGAGACCCAGTACTTC
CDR3 protein: CASRDSGRKETQYF

V gene: TRBV30
clone size: NA
D gene: NA
J gene: TRBJ2-3
CDR3 DNA: TGTGCCTGGAGTGGGGGGGCTGGGACAGATACGCAGTATTTT
CDR3 protein: CAWSGGAGTDTQYF

V gene: TRBV6-6
clone size: few
D gene: NA
J gene: TRBJ1-1
CDR3 DNA: TGTGCCAGCAGTTTTGCGGGAGTTAACACTGAAGCTTTCTTT
CDR3 protein: CASSFAGVNTEAFF

V gene: TRBV18
clone size: few
D gene: NA
J gene: TRBJ1-5
CDR3 DNA: TGTGCCAGCTCACCACCTGGAGGGAATCAGCCCCAGCATTTT
CDR3 protein: CASSPPGGNQPQHF

V gene: TRBV4-1
clone size: NA
D gene: NA
J gene: TRBJ2-3
CDR3 DNA: TGCGCCAGCAGCCAAGAAAGTGGGGATACGCAGTATTTT
CDR3 protein: CASSQESGDTQYF

V gene: TRBV12-3/TRBV12-4
clone size: NA
D gene: NA
J gene: TRBJ1-3
CDR3 DNA: TGTGCCAGCAGTTTAGCGCTCGGCGGGGGCTCTGGAAACACCATATATTTT
CDR3 protein: CASSLALGGGSGNTIYF

V gene: TRBV7-6
clone size: NA
D gene: NA
J gene: TRBJ2-2
CDR3 DNA: TGTGCCAGCAGCTTCGCCAGGGGAAACACCGGGGAGCTGTTTTTT
CDR3 protein: CASSFARGNTGELFF

V gene: TRBV23-1
clone size: NA
D gene: NA
J gene: TRBJ2-7
CDR3 DNA: TGCGCCAGCAGACACAGGGAGGAAGCCTACGAGCAGTACTTC
CDR3 protein: CASRHREEAYEQYF

V gene: TRBV14
clone size: NA
D gene: TRBD2
J gene: TRBJ2-3
CDR3 DNA: TGTGCCAGCAGATCACTAGCGAGCACAGATACGCAGTATTTT
CDR3 protein: CASRSLASTDTQYF

V gene: TRBV20-1
clone size: few
D gene: NA
J gene: TRBJ2-1
CDR3 DNA: TGCAGTGCTGTCCCAGGGTGGCTCTACAATGAGCAGTTCTTC
CDR3 protein: CSAVPGWLYNEQFF

V gene: TRBV12-3/TRBV12-4
clone size: NA
D gene: NA
J gene: TRBJ2-3
CDR3 DNA: TGTGCCAGCAGCTTAGAGCGCCCCACAGATACGCAGTATTTT
CDR3 protein: CASSLERPTDTQYF

V gene: TRBV7-8
clone size: NA
D gene: NA
J gene: TRBJ1-5
CDR3 DNA: TGTGCCAGCAGCCGGGATGGAGGTCAGCCCCAGCATTTT
CDR3 protein: CASSRDGGQPQHF

V gene: TRBV2
clone size: NA
D gene: NA
J gene: TRBJ1-2
CDR3 DNA: TGTGCCAGCAGTGAACTACAAGGCTACACCTTC
CDR3 protein: CASSELQGYTF

V gene: TRBV5-1
clone size: NA
D gene: NA
J gene: TRBJ1-1
CDR3 DNA: TGCGCCAGCAGCTTGGTCGACGCCCGTAACACTGAAGCTTTCTTT
CDR3 protein: CASSLVDARNTEAFF

V gene: TRBV18
clone size: few
D gene: NA
J gene: TRBJ1-5
CDR3 DNA: TGTGCCAGCTCACCACAGGCGGGTAGCAATCAGCCCCAGCATTTT
CDR3 protein: CASSPQAGSNQPQHF

V gene: TRBV12-3/TRBV12-4
clone size: many
D gene: TRBD1
J gene: TRBJ2-7
CDR3 DNA: TGTGCCAGCAGCACCCAGCACGACAGGGCCTACGAGCAGTACTTC
CDR3 protein: CASSTQHDRAYEQYF

V gene: TRBV5-1
clone size: NA
D gene: TRBD1
J gene: TRBJ1-5
CDR3 DNA: TGCGCCAGCAGTCAGGGGACAGGGGATAATCAGCCCCAGCATTTT
CDR3 protein: CASSQGTGDNQPQHF

V gene: TRBV24-1
clone size: NA
D gene: TRBD2
J gene: TRBJ2-1
CDR3 DNA: TGTGCCACCAGTGAAACCACTAGCGGGGGGCGGAATGAGCAGTTCTTC
CDR3 protein: CATSETTSGGRNEQFF

V gene: TRBV5-1
clone size: NA
D gene: NA
J gene: TRBJ2-1
CDR3 DNA: TGCGCCAGCAAAGGGACAAACTCCTACAATGAGCAGTTCTTC
CDR3 protein: CASKGTNSYNEQFF

V gene: TRBV5-5
clone size: few
D gene: NA
J gene: TRBJ2-5
CDR3 DNA: TGTGCCAGCAGCCCCCGGGCCCCCGACAGAACCCAGTACTTC
CDR3 protein: CASSPRAPDRTQYF

V gene: TRBV6-5
clone size: NA
D gene: TRBD1
J gene: TRBJ1-3
CDR3 DNA: TGTGCCAGCGGGGGACAGGCCTCTGGAAACACCATATATTTT
CDR3 protein: CASGGQASGNTIYF

V gene: TRBV24-1
clone size: NA
D gene: NA
J gene: TRBJ2-1
CDR3 DNA: TGTGCCACCAGTGACAAGGACCGGAGCTCCTACAATGAGCAGTTCTTC
CDR3 protein: CATSDKDRSSYNEQFF